This T cell receptor (beta chain) was recovered during a study of immune characterization of retroperitoneal liposarcoma. This CDR3 comprises 13 residues. CDR1 and CDR2 (germline): SGHTA, FQGNSA. TCRdb independently ran MiXCR on the PCR reads; one entry per CDR3 protein. Among over 8,000 distinct CDR3 sequences, around a third were seen once, and the ten largest hold roughly a tenth. This clonotype was counted between two and nine times. This chain connects TRBV7-2 to TRBJ2-1; 7 bases line up with TRBD2. Near its end, the DNA agrees better with TRBJ2-7, so the J call may be wrong. This TCR was recovered from a female donor with retroperitoneal liposarcoma. Sequencing was done on a sample of tumor tissue. CDR3 coding DNA: TGTGCCAGCTCCTACCTGGGACTAAACGAGCAGTACTTC. Translated, it gives CASSYLGLNEQYF.